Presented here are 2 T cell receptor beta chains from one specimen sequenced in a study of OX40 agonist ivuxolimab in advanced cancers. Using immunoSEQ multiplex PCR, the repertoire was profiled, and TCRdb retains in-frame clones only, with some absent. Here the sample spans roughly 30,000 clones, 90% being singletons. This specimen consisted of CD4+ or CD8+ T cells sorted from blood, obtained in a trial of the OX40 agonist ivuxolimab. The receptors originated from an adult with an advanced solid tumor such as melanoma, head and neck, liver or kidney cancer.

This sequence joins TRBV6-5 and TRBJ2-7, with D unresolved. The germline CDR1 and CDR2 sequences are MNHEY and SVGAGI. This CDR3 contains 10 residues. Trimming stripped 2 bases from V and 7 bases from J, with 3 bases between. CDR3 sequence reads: CASSYPEQYF. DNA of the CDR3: TGTGCCAGCAGTTACCCAGAGCAGTACTTC.

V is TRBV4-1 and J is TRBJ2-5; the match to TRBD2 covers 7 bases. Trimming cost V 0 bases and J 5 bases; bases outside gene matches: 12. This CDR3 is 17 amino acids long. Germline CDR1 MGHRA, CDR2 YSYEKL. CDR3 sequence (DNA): TGCGCCAGCAGCCAAGATAGGGTGGGGAGGGGAGTTGAGACCCAGTACTTC. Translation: CASSQDRVGRGVETQYF.